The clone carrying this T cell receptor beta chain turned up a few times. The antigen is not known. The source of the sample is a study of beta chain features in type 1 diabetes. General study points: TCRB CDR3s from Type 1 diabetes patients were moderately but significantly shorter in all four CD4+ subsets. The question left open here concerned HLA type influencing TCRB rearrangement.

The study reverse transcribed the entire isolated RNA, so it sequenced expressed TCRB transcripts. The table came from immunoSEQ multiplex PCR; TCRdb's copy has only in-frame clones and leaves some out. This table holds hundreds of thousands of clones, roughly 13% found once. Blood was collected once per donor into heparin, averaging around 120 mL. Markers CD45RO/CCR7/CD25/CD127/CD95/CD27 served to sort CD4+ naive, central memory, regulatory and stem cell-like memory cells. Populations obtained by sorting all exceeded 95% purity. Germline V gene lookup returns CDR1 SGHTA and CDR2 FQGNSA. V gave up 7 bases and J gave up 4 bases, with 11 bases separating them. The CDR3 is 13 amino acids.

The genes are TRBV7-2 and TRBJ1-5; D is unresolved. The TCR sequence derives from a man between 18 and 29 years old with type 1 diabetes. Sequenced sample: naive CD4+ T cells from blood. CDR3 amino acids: CASTVVANQPQHF. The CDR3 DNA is TGTGCCAGCACTGTGGTAGCTAATCAGCCCCAGCATTTT.